One and the same sample provided the 19 T cell receptor beta chains below, sequenced in a study of blood T cell repertoires in COVID-19. Sequencing used immunoSEQ multiplex PCR; TCRdb keeps in-frame clones, though not all of them. The data show approximately 300,000 clones, 89% seen once. Sequencing was done on a sample of PBMCs or T cells enriched from blood (not recorded which). These receptors were taken from a man aged 55 to 70 who had recovered from COVID-19.

This chain connects TRBV9 to TRBJ1-5, with 7 bases aligning to TRBD1. Trimming removed 3 bases from V and 9 bases from J; junction bases left unmatched: 9. This CDR3 is built from 14 residues. Germline CDR1 reads SGDLS; CDR2 reads YYNGEE. The CDR3, as DNA: TGTGCCAGCAGCGCCGGGACAGATCGGTGGCCCCAGCATTTT. Translated, it gives CASSAGTDRWPQHF.

The chain links TRBV7-3 to TRBJ2-1; 9 bases align to TRBD2. This CDR3 has 16 amino acids. Trimming cost V 5 bases and J 3 bases; bases outside gene matches: 8. Germline CDR1 and CDR2: SGHTA and FQGTGA. This chain's CDR3 is CASSPFSGSGYNEQFF. CDR3 bases: TGTGCCAGCAGCCCCTTTAGCGGGAGCGGCTACAATGAGCAGTTCTTC. Full variable domain (remainder filled in from reference TRBV7-3 and TRBJ2-1): GAGVSQTPSNKVTEKGKYVELRCDPISGHTALYWYRQSLGQGPEFLIYFQGTGAADDSGLPNDRFFAVRPEGSVSTLKIQRTERGDSAVYLCASSPFSGSGYNEQFFGPGTRLTVL.

This clone was found once. J is TRBJ2-7 and V is TRBV7-9, with a weak D call TRBD1 (6 bases). Trimming removed 2 bases at V and 2 bases at J, with 13 bases between. This CDR3 contains 15 residues. Germline V gene data show CDR1 as SEHNR and CDR2 as FQNEAQ (reference sequence). CDR3 sequence (DNA): TGTGCCAGCAGCTTAACCGGGACAACTACCTACGAGCAGTACTTC. This codes for CASSLTGTTTYEQYF. The full variable domain, in which reference TRBV7-9 and TRBJ2-7 provide the parts outside the CDR3, is DTGVSQNPRHKITKRGQNVTFRCDPISEHNRLYWYRQTLGQGPEFLTYFQNEAQLEKSRLLSDRFSAERPKGSFSTLEIQRTEQGDSAMYLCASSLTGTTTYEQYFGPGTRLTVT.

The chain has TRBV5-1 and TRBJ2-7, with 7 nucleotides matching TRBD1. V shed 5 bases, J shed 6 bases, and the junction held 8 bases outside the gene matches. This CDR3 is built from 13 residues. Germline CDR1 reads SGHRS; CDR2 reads YFSETQ. As DNA, the CDR3 is TGCGCCAGCAGAGTAGGACAGGATGTCGAGCAGTACTTC. Residues: CASRVGQDVEQYF.

The chain employs TRBV29-1 and TRBJ1-1; possibly TRBD1 for D (5 bases). This CDR3 spans 13 amino acids. Germline loops: CDR1 SQVTM, CDR2 ANQGSEA. V lost 5 bases and J lost 0, with 10 bases in between. The CDR3 spells CSVKTDMNTEAFF. The CDR3 bases are TGCAGCGTTAAAACGGACATGAACACTGAAGCTTTCTTT.

This clone has just a few counts. The chain couples TRBV7-2 to TRBJ1-4; TRBD1 might be the D (5 bases). Trimming left V 6 bases short and J 10 bases short, with 21 bases between. Germline CDR1 is SGHTA and CDR2 is FQGNSA. The CDR3 runs to 15 residues. CDR3 nucleotide sequence: TGTGCCAGCAGTATTGACAATGGTGGGGGGGGAAAACTGTTTTTT. Amino acid sequence: CASSIDNGGGGKLFF.

The V and J genes are TRBV2 and TRBJ1-2; 7 bases are shared with TRBD1. The germline V gene encodes CDR1 SNHLY and CDR2 FYNNEI. The V segment lost 7 bases and the J segment 8 bases; nucleotides outside the gene matches: 13. This CDR3 spans 14 amino acids. CDR3 in DNA: TGTGCCAGCACCCGACAGGGAACTATTGCCGGCTACACCTTC. Translated: CASTRQGTIAGYTF.

The gene calls are TRBV27 and TRBJ1-2; D ambiguous. CDR3 length: 16 residues. CDR1 is MNHEY and CDR2 is SMNVEV in the germline V gene (reference sequence). The V end was cut by 0 bases, the J end by 2 bases, with 13 bases between. DNA for the CDR3: TGTGCCAGCAGTTTATCGAGGTTCTTAAGCAACTATGGCTACACCTTC. Translated, it gives CASSLSRFLSNYGYTF.

This chain connects TRBV5-8 to TRBJ2-1; D ambiguous. The CDR3 sequence is 18 residues long. Germline values: CDR1 SGHTS, CDR2 YDEGEE. Trimming stripped 1 base from V and 4 bases from J, with 21 bases between. The CDR3 DNA reads TGTGCCAGCAGCTTGCAGCTTTTAATAAGTCGACAATACAATGAGCAGTTCTTC. As protein: CASSLQLLISRQYNEQFF.

The rearrangement joins TRBV27 to TRBJ2-5; 7 positions match TRBD2. The CDR3 has 13 residues. V shed 6 bases, J shed 4 bases, and the junction held 5 bases outside the gene matches. CDR1 MNHEY and CDR2 SMNVEV come from the germline V gene (reference sequence). CDR3 region: CASSGLGAETQYF. CDR3 coding DNA: TGTGCCAGCAGCGGACTAGGGGCAGAGACCCAGTACTTC.

The rearrangement links TRBV7-9 to TRBJ2-3; 7 bases are a match to TRBD2. The CDR3 consists of 15 residues. V lost 1 base to trimming and J lost 4 bases; unmatched junction nucleotides: 5. Per the germline V gene, CDR1 is SEHNR and CDR2 is FQNEAQ (reference sequence). CDR3 in amino acids: CASSLGLAVADTQYF. For the CDR3, the DNA is TGTGCCAGCAGCTTAGGTCTAGCGGTCGCAGATACGCAGTATTTT.

This clone was seen only a few times. CDR3 loop: CASSKTGGEYGYTF. CDR3 DNA: TGTGCCAGCAGCAAAACAGGGGGCGAGTATGGCTACACCTTC. The V call is TRBV28, the J call TRBJ1-2; 9 positions match TRBD1. J was trimmed by 5 bases and V by 6 bases; bases with no gene match: 7. The CDR3 length is 14 residues. Germline V CDR1 and CDR2: MDHEN, SYDVKM.

The rearrangement links TRBV23-1 to TRBJ2-3, with D perhaps TRBD2 (5 bases). TRBV23-1 is known as an ORF, though its function is uncertain. V was pared by 7 bases and J by 2 bases, with 19 bases between. The CDR3 sequence is 16 residues long. CDR3: CASTVNQRSDTDTQYF. DNA of the CDR3: TGCGCCAGCACAGTCAATCAGCGGAGCGACACAGATACGCAGTATTTT.

The rearrangement joins TRBV5-1 to TRBJ2-7, with 7 nucleotides matching TRBD1. This CDR3 region has 12 residues. With V trimmed by 4 bases and J by 7 bases, 5 bases remained unmatched. CDR1 is SGHRS and CDR2 is YFSETQ in the germline V gene. This chain's CDR3 is CASSRQGIEQYF. The CDR3 DNA follows: TGCGCCAGCAGCCGACAGGGAATAGAGCAGTACTTC. The complete variable domain, with remaining parts taken from reference TRBV5-1 and TRBJ2-7, reads KAGVTQTPRYLIKTRGQQVTLSCSPISGHRSVSWYQQTPGQGLQFLFEYFSETQRNKGNFPGRFSGRQFSNSRSEMNVSTLELGDSALYLCASSRQGIEQYFGPGTRLTVT.

This chain joins TRBV27 and TRBJ2-3; unclear D gene. Deletions cut 3 bases from V and 2 bases from J, with 9 bases between. Germline CDR1 reads MNHEY; CDR2 reads SMNVEV (reference sequence). The CDR3 has 14 residues. The CDR3 nucleotides read TGTGCCAGCAGTTTGGTCCGCGCCACAGATACGCAGTATTTT. It translates to CASSLVRATDTQYF.

This chain joins TRBV21-1 and TRBJ2-5; the D call in the table, TRBD2, was not verified against the DNA. TRBV21-1 corresponds to a pseudogene. The CDR3 runs to 15 residues. For the CDR3, the DNA is TGTGCCAGCAGCAAAGTAGGGGGGGTCCAAGAGACCCAGTACTTC. Its protein is CASSKVGGVQETQYF.

This clone was seen just once. The J gene is TRBJ2-6, the V gene TRBV3-1 (or the pseudogene TRBV3-2), with 12 bases aligning to TRBD1. Germline trimming cut 1 base from V and 4 bases from J; bases unmatched to any gene: 8. From germline, CDR1 is LGHDT and CDR2 YNNKEL (reference sequence). CDR3 length equals 19 residues. The CDR3 protein is CASSQVKGQGAGGANVLTF. DNA of the CDR3: TGTGCCAGCAGCCAAGTAAAGGGACAGGGGGCGGGAGGGGCCAACGTCCTGACTTTC.

The rearrangement links TRBV28 to TRBJ1-1, with a tentative D call TRBD1 (6 bases). V was clipped by 1 base and J by 6 bases, with 15 bases between them. The germline V gene encodes CDR1 MDHEN and CDR2 SYDVKM. This CDR3 spans 15 amino acids. The CDR3 DNA reads TGTGCCAGCAGTTTATTGATCGGGGGGCGGTCTGAAGCTTTCTTT. It yields the protein CASSLLIGGRSEAFF.

V is TRBV7-2 and J is TRBJ2-1, with 13 bases identical to TRBD2. Per the germline V gene, CDR1 is SGHTA and CDR2 is FQGNSA. Germline trimming cut 1 base from V and 12 bases from J; bases unmatched to any gene: 6. The CDR3 contains 15 residues. The CDR3 loop reads CASSLVPGTSGMQFF. CDR3 coding DNA: TGTGCCAGCAGCTTAGTCCCCGGGACTAGCGGGATGCAGTTCTTC. The full variable domain, its missing parts supplied by reference TRBV7-2 and TRBJ2-1, is GAGVSQSPSNKVTEKGKDVELRCDPISGHTALYWYRQSLGQGLEFLIYFQGNSAPDKSGLPSDRFSAERTGGSVSTLTIQRTQQEDSAVYLCASSLVPGTSGMQFFGPGTRLTVL.